This is a list of T cell receptor beta chains from one sample in a study of blood T cell repertoires in COVID-19. The assay was immunoSEQ multiplex PCR, and TCRdb's table has in-frame clones only and misses some. The sample has about 180,000 clones; under 90% are singletons. The material sequenced was peripheral blood. Receptor source: a human donor in a cohort sampled during active COVID-19. CDR3s include the opening cysteine and the closing phenylalanine or tryptophan. D genes are given only for firm matches. Rows give clone size only sometimes, using once, few, many, or a class for an expanded clone.

d_call	v_call	j_call	clone_size	cdr3_nt	cdr3_aa
TRBD2	TRBV25-1	TRBJ2-3	-	TGTGCCAGCGCCGGGACTAGCGGTGCCACAGATACGCAGTATTTT	CASAGTSGATDTQYF
TRBD2	TRBV2	TRBJ2-3	-	TGTGCCAGCAGTGAAGGGAGCGGGGGGGCCAGAGATACGCAGTATTTT	CASSEGSGGARDTQYF
-	TRBV5-1	TRBJ2-7	-	TGCGCCAGCAGCTTGGACATAGCGGCGCCGTACTACGAGCAGTACTTC	CASSLDIAAPYYEQYF
TRBD1	TRBV6-5	TRBJ2-7	-	TGTGCCAGCAGCCGGAGGGACAGGGGAGGCTACGAGCAGTACTTC	CASSRRDRGGYEQYF
-	TRBV18	TRBJ2-2	once	TGTGCCAGCTCACCCTCCCCTTTAGCGCCCGGGGAGCTGTTTTTT	CASSPSPLAPGELFF
TRBD1	TRBV19	TRBJ1-5	-	TGTGCCAGTAGTGCGACAGGGTCAAATCAGCCCCAGCATTTT	CASSATGSNQPQHF
TRBD1	TRBV20-1	TRBJ2-7	-	TGCAAAGGGGACAGGGGGCACGAGCAGTACTTC	CKGDRGHEQYF
TRBD1	TRBV19	TRBJ1-1	-	TGTGCCAGTAGTATGGGACAGGGTTACACTGAAGCTTTCTTT	CASSMGQGYTEAFF
TRBD2	TRBV7-8	TRBJ2-5	-	TGTGCCAGCAGCTTACGGGGGGGCCCGGGGCAAGAGACCCAGTACTTC	CASSLRGGPGQETQYF
-	TRBV19	TRBJ2-1	few	TGTGCCAGTAGTATATGGGTGAGGGGGGGGAACCACAATGAGCAGTTCTTC	CASSIWVRGGNHNEQFF
-	TRBV12-3/TRBV12-4	TRBJ1-2	-	TGTGCCAGCAGTTTGTCCCGTAACTATGGCTACACCTTC	CASSLSRNYGYTF
TRBD1	TRBV6-5	TRBJ1-2	-	TGTGCCAGCAGGCACAGGGGAAGGAGTGGCTACACCTTC	CASRHRGRSGYTF
-	TRBV5-1	TRBJ1-1	-	TGCGCCAGCAGCTGGGCGGGAGGCACTGAAGCTTTCTTT	CASSWAGGTEAFF
-	TRBV2	TRBJ2-3	once	TGTGCCAGCAGTTCCGGACAGATTAGCACAGATACGCAGTATTTT	CASSSGQISTDTQYF
TRBD1	TRBV27	TRBJ2-7	-	TGTGCCAGCAGGCGGACAGGTGGCTCCTACGAGCAGTACTTC	CASRRTGGSYEQYF
TRBD1	TRBV25-1	TRBJ1-5	-	TGTGCCAGCAGTCCCAGGGGGCTCAGGCAGCCCCAGCATTTT	CASSPRGLRQPQHF
TRBD2	TRBV10-1	TRBJ2-1	-	TGCGCCAGCAGTGCCCTAGCGGGGGGGCTTCAAAATGAGCAGTTCTTC	CASSALAGGLQNEQFF
TRBD1	TRBV10-3	TRBJ2-5	once	TGTGCCATCAGTAGTAACAGGGGAGAGACCCAGTACTTC	CAISSNRGETQYF
-	TRBV7-9	TRBJ1-1	-	TGTGCCAGCAGCTTAGATGACAATCCGGAAGCTTTCTTT	CASSLDDNPEAFF
-	TRBV2	TRBJ2-2	once	TGTGCCAGCGGGGGGGCACCCGGGGAGCTGTTTTTT	CASGGAPGELFF
-	TRBV20-1	TRBJ2-1	-	TGCAGTGCACAGGGCTATGAGCAGTTCTTC	CSAQGYEQFF
-	TRBV2	TRBJ2-1	few	TGTGCCAGCAGTGAAGGTGCCCTTGAGGGCAATGAGCAGTTCTTC	CASSEGALEGNEQFF
TRBD1	TRBV27	TRBJ1-6	-	TGTGCCAGCCGGGACAGGGGAAGTTCACCCCTCCACTTT	CASRDRGSSPLHF
TRBD1	TRBV10-2	TRBJ1-4	-	TGCGCCAGCAGCAGACTACAGGGGACTAATGAAAAACTGTTTTTT	CASSRLQGTNEKLFF
TRBD1	TRBV6-6	TRBJ1-1	-	TGTGCCAGCAGTTACTTGGACAGGGCATATGCTTTCTTT	CASSYLDRAYAFF
TRBD1	TRBV4-1	TRBJ2-2	once	TGCGCCAGCAGCCAGGCAGGGGGTCACGGGGAGCTGTTTTTT	CASSQAGGHGELFF
-	TRBV4-1	TRBJ2-7	-	TGCGCCAGCAGCCAAGATGCAGCGGGCCTGGTAGGTAAAGAGCAGTACTTC	CASSQDAAGLVGKEQYF
TRBD1	TRBV29-1	TRBJ1-2	-	TGCAGCGTTATCACTACAGGGGGTAGTCTTGGCTACACCTTC	CSVITTGGSLGYTF
TRBD1	TRBV5-6	TRBJ1-1	few	TGTGCCAGCAGCCAAACGACAGGGATTAACACTGAAGCTTTCTTT	CASSQTTGINTEAFF
TRBD1	TRBV3-1/TRBV3-2	TRBJ2-7	-	TGTGCCAGCAGCCCCCAGACAGGGTTCGAGCAGTACTTC	CASSPQTGFEQYF
-	TRBV6-5	TRBJ2-1	-	TGTGCCAGTGCCCCCCGTGGGGCAAGAAATGAGCAGTTCTTC	CASAPRGARNEQFF
TRBD2	TRBV15	TRBJ2-5	-	TGTGCCACCAGCTCCGGGACTAGCCGAAGGGAGACCCAGTACTTC	CATSSGTSRRETQYF
-	TRBV2	TRBJ2-1	-	TGTGCCAGCAGACCCGGGACTGAACACAATGAGCAGTTCTTC	CASRPGTEHNEQFF
TRBD1	TRBV4-1	TRBJ1-1	-	TGCGCCAGCAGCCCCCGGGAGGGGGCCGAGAACACTGAAGCTTTCTTT	CASSPREGAENTEAFF
TRBD1	TRBV11-2	TRBJ2-7	-	TGTGCCAGCAGCCGCCTTCGACAGGGTACGCAGTACTTC	CASSRLRQGTQYF
-	TRBV27	TRBJ2-7	few	TGTGCCAGCAGTTCAAGGGACAAGTCCTACGAGCAGTACTTC	CASSSRDKSYEQYF
-	TRBV11-2	TRBJ2-7	-	TGTGCCAGCAGCCTTAGCGGCGAGCAGTACTTC	CASSLSGEQYF
-	TRBV4-1	TRBJ2-7	-	TGCGCCAGCAGCCAAGAGGGCAGAAACTACGAGCAGTACTTC	CASSQEGRNYEQYF
TRBD2	TRBV10-3	TRBJ2-5	once	TGTGCCATCAGCCCCGGGACTAGCGGGGAAGAGACCCAGTACTTC	CAISPGTSGEETQYF
-	TRBV9	TRBJ1-3	-	TGTGCCAGCAGCGTAGTCCCAGGGTACTCTGGAAACACCATATATTTT	CASSVVPGYSGNTIYF
-	TRBV5-4	TRBJ2-3	-	TGTGCCAGCAGCTTGGCCGGAGGTACCGGAGATACGCAGTATTTT	CASSLAGGTGDTQYF
-	TRBV2	TRBJ1-1	-	TGTGCCAGCTATCTGGGGTACAGGGCCCCCTCTGCTTTCTTT	CASYLGYRAPSAFF
TRBD1	TRBV27	TRBJ1-6	few	TGTGCCAGCAGTTCCGGGACAGGGGCTTCACCCCTCCACTTT	CASSSGTGASPLHF
TRBD1	TRBV19	TRBJ1-1	-	TGTGCCAGTAGTATAGATGGGAAGGGGGCCGCTGAAGCTTTCTTT	CASSIDGKGAAEAFF
-	TRBV11-2	TRBJ2-1	-	TGTGCCAGCAGCTTACGGTACCTGGGCCAGGGCCGTTCCTACAATGAGCAGTTCTTC	CASSLRYLGQGRSYNEQFF
-	TRBV13	TRBJ1-4	-	TGTGCCAGCAGCTTAGGGAAGACAGATGGATTTGAAAAACTGTTTTTT	CASSLGKTDGFEKLFF
-	TRBV5-4	TRBJ2-7	-	TGTGCCAGCAGCGGAGGGGACGGATCGCGAGCCTACGAGCAGTACTTC	CASSGGDGSRAYEQYF
TRBD2	TRBV19	TRBJ2-2	-	TGTGCCAGTAGTTTCGGACTAGCGGGGCTCCACACCGGGGAGCTGTTTTTT	CASSFGLAGLHTGELFF
TRBD1	TRBV7-9	TRBJ1-1	-	TGTGCCAGCCTTGGGACAGGGGCTATGAACACTGAAGCTTTCTTT	CASLGTGAMNTEAFF